This T cell receptor beta chain was sequenced for a study of blood T cell repertoires in COVID-19. Looking at the study overall: Acute and convalescent COVID-19 samples came from the United States, Italy and Spain.

Germline loops: CDR1 DFQATT, CDR2 SNEGSKA (reference sequence). The CDR3 runs to 15 residues. The V gene lost 3 bases and the J gene lost 0 bases, with 12 bases spanning the gap. As processed by the authors: Amplification of reference gene primers was used by the study to estimate nucleated cell counts. Sequenced by immunoSEQ multiplex PCR; TCRdb stores in-frame clones only, minus some. The V and J calls and the clone size are those of that table, but D and trimming were determined from the DNA. The table has around 310,000 clones, just under 90% seen once. Adults between roughly 18 and 95 years of age took part from about two dozen US areas.

The sequence was collected from a woman aged 25 to 45 who had recovered from COVID-19. This rearrangement joins TRBV20-1 to TRBJ1-3; D is perhaps TRBD1 (5 bases). The specimen was PBMCs or T cells enriched from blood (not recorded which). The CDR3 sequence is CSASPGLNSGNTIYF. As DNA, the CDR3 is TGCAGTGCTAGTCCGGGACTGAACTCTGGAAACACCATATATTTT.